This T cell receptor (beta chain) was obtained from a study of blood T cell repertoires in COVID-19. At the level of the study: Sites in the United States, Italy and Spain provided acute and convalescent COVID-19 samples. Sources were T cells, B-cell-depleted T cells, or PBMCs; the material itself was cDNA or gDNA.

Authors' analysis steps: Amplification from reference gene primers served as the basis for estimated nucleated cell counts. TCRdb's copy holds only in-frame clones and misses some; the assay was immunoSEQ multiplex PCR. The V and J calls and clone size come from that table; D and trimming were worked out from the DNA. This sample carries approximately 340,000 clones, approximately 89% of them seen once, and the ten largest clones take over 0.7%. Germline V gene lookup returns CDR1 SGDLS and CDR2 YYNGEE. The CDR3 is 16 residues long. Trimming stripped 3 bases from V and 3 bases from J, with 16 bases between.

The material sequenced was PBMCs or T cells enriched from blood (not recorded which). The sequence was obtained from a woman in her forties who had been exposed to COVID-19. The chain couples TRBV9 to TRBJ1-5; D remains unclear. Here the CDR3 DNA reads TGTGCCAGCAGCGAAGGTGGCTCCAGGCCCAATCAGCCCCAGCATTTT. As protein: CASSEGGSRPNQPQHF.